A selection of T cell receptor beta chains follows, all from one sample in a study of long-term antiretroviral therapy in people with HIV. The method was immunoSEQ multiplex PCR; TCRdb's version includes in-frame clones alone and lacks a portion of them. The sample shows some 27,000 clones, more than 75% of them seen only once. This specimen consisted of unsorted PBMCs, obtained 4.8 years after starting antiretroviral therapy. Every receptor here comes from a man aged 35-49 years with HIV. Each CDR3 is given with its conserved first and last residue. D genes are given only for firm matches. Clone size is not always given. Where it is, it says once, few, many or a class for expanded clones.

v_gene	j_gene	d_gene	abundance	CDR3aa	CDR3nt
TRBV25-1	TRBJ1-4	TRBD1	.	CASRQGTGSEKLFF	TGTGCCAGCAGACAAGGGACAGGGAGCGAAAAACTGTTTTTT
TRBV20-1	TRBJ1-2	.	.	CSAIGDGYTF	TGCAGTGCTATAGGGGATGGCTACACCTTC
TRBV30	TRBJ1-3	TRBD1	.	CAWSRDRVPSGNTIYF	TGTGCCTGGAGTCGGGACAGGGTTCCATCTGGAAACACCATATATTTT
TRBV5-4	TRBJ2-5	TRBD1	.	CASSLSDRGVETQYF	TGTGCCAGCAGCTTGTCGGACAGGGGCGTCGAGACCCAGTACTTC
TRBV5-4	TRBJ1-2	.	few	CASSLAGTGGYTF	TGTGCCAGCAGCTTGGCAGGGACGGGGGGCTACACCTTC
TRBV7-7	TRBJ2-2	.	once	CASSLSNTGELFF	TGTGCTAGCAGCTTATCCAACACCGGGGAGCTGTTTTTT
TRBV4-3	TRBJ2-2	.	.	CASSQDVASTGELFF	TGCGCCAGCAGCCAAGATGTGGCATCTACCGGGGAGCTGTTTTTT
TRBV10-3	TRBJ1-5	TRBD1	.	CAISPGQESYSNQPQHF	TGTGCCATCAGCCCGGGACAGGAGAGTTATAGCAATCAGCCCCAGCATTTT
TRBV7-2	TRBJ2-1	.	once	CASSSHLRYKGNEQFF	TGTGCCAGCAGCTCCCACCTCAGGTACAAGGGAAATGAGCAGTTCTTC
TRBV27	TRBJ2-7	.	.	CASSTSRPLREQYF	TGTGCCAGCAGTACCTCTAGGCCCCTGAGGGAGCAGTACTTC